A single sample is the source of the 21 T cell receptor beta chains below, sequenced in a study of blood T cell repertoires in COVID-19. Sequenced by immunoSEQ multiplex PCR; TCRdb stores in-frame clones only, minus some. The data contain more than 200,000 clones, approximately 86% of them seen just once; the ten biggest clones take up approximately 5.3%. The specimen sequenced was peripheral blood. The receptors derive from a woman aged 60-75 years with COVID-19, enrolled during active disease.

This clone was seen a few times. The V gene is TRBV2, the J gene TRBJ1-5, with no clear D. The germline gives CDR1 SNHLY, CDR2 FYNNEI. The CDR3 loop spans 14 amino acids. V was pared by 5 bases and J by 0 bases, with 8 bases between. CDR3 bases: TGTGCCAGCAGTAACACGTATAGCAATCAGCCCCAGCATTTT. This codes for CASSNTYSNQPQHF.

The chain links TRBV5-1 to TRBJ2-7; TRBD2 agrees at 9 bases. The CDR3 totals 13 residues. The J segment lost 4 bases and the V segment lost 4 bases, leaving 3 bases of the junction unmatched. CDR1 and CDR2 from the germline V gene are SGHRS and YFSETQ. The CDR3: CASSRRGGYEQYF. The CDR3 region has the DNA TGCGCCAGCAGCCGGCGGGGGGGGTACGAGCAGTACTTC.

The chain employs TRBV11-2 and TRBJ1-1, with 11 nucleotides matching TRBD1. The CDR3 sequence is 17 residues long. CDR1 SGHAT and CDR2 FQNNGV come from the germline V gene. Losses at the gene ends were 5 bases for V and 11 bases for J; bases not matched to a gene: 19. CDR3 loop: CASSPRTGGANSQRAFF. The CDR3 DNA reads TGTGCCAGCAGCCCCCGGACAGGGGGCGCAAACTCCCAACGGGCTTTCTTT.

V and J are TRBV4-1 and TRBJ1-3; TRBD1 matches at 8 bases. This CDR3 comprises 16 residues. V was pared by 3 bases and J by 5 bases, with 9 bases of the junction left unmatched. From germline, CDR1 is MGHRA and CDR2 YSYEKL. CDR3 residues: CASSQLVGQGRNTIYF. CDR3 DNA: TGCGCCAGCAGCCAGCTAGTCGGACAGGGAAGAAACACCATATATTTT.

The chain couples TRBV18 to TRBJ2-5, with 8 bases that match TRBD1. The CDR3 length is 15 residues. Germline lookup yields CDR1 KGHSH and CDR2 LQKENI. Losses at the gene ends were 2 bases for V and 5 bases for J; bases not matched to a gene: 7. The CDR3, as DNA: TGTGCCAGCTCACCAGGGACAGGAGTTTATGAGACCCAGTACTTC. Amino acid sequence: CASSPGTGVYETQYF.

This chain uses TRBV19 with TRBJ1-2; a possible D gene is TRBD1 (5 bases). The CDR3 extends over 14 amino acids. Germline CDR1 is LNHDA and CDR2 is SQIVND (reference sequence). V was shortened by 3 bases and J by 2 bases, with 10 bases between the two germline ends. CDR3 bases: TGTGCCAGTAGTATCAAGCCAGGGAACTATGGCTACACCTTC. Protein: CASSIKPGNYGYTF.

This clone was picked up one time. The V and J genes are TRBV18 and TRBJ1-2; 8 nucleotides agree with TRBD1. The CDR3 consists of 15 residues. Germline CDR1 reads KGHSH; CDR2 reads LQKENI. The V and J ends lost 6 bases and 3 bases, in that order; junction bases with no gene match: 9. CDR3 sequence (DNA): TGTGCCAGCTCTCAATATCAGGGGGCCTACTATGGCTACACCTTC. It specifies CASSQYQGAYYGYTF.

CDR3 coding DNA: TGCAGTGCTAGTTCGGAGGGTGACTATGGCTACACCTTC. This translates into CSASSEGDYGYTF. V usage is TRBV20-1 and J usage is TRBJ1-2; no firm D call. Germline CDR1 reads DFQATT; CDR2 reads SNEGSKA (reference sequence). Trimming shortened V by 3 bases and J by 3 bases, and 11 bases separated the two germline ends. This CDR3 comprises 13 residues.

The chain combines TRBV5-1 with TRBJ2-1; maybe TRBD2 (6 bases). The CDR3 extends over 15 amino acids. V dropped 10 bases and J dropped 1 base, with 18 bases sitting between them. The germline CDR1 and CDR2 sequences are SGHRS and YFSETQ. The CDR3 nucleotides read TGCGCCTCCTCGCCCCGGGAGCTATCCTACAATGAGCAGTTCTTC. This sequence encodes CASSPRELSYNEQFF.

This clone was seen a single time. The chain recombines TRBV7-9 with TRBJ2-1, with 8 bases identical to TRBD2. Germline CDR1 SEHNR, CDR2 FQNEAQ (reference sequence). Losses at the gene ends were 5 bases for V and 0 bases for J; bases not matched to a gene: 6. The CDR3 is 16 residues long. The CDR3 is CASSHIGGASYNEQFF. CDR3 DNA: TGTGCCAGCAGCCATATCGGGGGGGCCTCCTACAATGAGCAGTTCTTC.

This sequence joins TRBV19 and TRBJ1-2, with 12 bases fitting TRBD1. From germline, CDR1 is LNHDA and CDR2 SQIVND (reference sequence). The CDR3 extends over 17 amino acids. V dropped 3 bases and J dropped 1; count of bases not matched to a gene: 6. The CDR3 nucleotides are TGTGCCAGTAGTATGAGGGGACAGGGGGCGCTTAACTATGGCTACACCTTC. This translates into CASSMRGQGALNYGYTF. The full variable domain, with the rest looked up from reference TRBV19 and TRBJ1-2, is DGGITQSPKYLFRKEGQNVTLSCEQNLNHDAMYWYRQDPGQGLRLIYYSQIVNDFQKGDIAEGYSVSREKKESFPLTVTSAQKNPTAFYLCASSMRGQGALNYGYTFGSGTRLTVV.

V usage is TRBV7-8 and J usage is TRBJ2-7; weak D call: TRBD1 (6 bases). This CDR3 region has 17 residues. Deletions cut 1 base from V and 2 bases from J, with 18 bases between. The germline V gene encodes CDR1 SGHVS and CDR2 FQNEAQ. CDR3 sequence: CASSLGFMTGSPYEQYF. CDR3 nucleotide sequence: TGTGCCAGCAGCTTAGGTTTTATGACAGGTTCTCCCTACGAGCAGTACTTC.

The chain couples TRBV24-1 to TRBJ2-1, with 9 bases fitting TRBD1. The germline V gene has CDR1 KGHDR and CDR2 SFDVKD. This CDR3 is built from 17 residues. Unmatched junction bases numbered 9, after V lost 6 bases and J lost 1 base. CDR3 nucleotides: TGTGCCACCAGTACAACCTACAGGGGGCCTTCCTACAATGAGCAGTTCTTC. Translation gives CATSTTYRGPSYNEQFF.

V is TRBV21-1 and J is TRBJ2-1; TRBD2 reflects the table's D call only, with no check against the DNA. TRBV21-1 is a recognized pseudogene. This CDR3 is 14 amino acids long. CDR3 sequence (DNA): TGTGCCAGCAGCAAAGGGGGAGGGGGTGATGAGCAGTTCTTC. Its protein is CASSKGGGGDEQFF.

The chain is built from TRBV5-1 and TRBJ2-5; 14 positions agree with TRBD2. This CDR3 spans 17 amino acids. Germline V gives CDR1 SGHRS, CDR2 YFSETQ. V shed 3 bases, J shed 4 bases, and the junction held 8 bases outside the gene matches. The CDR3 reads CASSSTVTSGRGETQYF. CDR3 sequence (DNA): TGCGCCAGCAGCTCCACCGTGACTAGCGGGAGGGGAGAGACCCAGTACTTC.

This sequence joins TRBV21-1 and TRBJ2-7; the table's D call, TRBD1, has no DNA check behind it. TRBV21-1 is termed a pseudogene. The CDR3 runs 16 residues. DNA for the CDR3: TGTGCCAGCAGCAAAGAGGGGGCAGGGGGCTGGTACGAGCAGTACTTC. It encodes CASSKEGAGGWYEQYF.

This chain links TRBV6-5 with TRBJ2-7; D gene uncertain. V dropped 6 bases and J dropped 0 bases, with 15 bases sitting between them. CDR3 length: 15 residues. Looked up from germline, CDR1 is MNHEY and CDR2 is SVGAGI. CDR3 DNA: TGTGCCAGCAGCAGATCAGCTTACAGCTCCTACGAGCAGTACTTC. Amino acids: CASSRSAYSSYEQYF.

CDR3 bases: TGTGCCAGCAGCTTGGCCCCGGGACTAGCGGCCTACAATGAGCAGTTCTTC. Translating it yields CASSLAPGLAAYNEQFF. The chain employs TRBV5-5 and TRBJ2-1; the match to TRBD2 covers 11 bases. J lost 2 bases, V lost 0 bases, and 4 bases had no gene match. The length of the CDR3 is 17 residues. The germline gives CDR1 SGHKS, CDR2 YYEKEE (reference sequence).

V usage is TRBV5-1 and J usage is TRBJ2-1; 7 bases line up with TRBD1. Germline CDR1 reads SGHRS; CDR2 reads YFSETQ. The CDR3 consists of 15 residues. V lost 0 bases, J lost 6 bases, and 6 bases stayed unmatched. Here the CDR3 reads CASSLGQGVTNEQFF. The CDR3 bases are TGCGCCAGCAGCTTGGGTCAGGGGGTGACCAATGAGCAGTTCTTC. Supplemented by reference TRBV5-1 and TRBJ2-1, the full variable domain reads KAGVTQTPRYLIKTRGQQVTLSCSPISGHRSVSWYQQTPGQGLQFLFEYFSETQRNKGNFPGRFSGRQFSNSRSEMNVSTLELGDSALYLCASSLGQGVTNEQFFGPGTRLTVL.

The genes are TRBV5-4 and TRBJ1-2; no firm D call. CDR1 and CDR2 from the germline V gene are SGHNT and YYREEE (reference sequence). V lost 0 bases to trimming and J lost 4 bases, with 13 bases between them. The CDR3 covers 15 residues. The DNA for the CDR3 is TGTGCCAGCAGCTTGGACAGAACTCTCTTCTATGGCTACACCTTC. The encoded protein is CASSLDRTLFYGYTF.

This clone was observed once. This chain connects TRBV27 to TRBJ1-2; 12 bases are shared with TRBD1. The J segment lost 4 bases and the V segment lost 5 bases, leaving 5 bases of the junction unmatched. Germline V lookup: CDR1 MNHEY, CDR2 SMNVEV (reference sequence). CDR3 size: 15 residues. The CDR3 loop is CASSLGQGAIYGYTF. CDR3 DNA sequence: TGTGCCAGCAGTCTGGGACAGGGGGCGATCTATGGCTACACCTTC.